This T cell receptor (beta chain) comes out of a study of T cell responses to AZD1222 COVID-19 vaccine. Study findings and constraints: Females outnumbered males among donors, who were mostly white British; clonal diversity was possibly underestimated. Repertoire collection took place solely once the T cell response had peaked.

The V and J ends lost 3 bases and 4 bases, in that order; junction bases with no gene match: 3. The CDR3 runs 15 residues. CDR1 and CDR2 from the germline V gene are LGHDT and YNNKEL (reference sequence). As for this clone: Its target is not known.

Method: immunoSEQ multiplex PCR; TCRdb's copy keeps in-frame clones and lacks some. In the table there are around 130,000 clones, about 90% of which are singletons. The rearrangement joins TRBV3-1 (or the pseudogene TRBV3-2) to TRBJ2-2; 9 nucleotides align to TRBD1. The sample was peripheral blood, taken on day 0 of AZD1222 vaccination. The source is an adult in good health. The DNA of the CDR3 is TGTGCCAGCAGCCAGACAGGGGGGAGCACCGGGGAGCTGTTTTTT. This translates into CASSQTGGSTGELFF.